A single TCR beta chain is shown here with its context. The antigen is unknown. This entry belongs to a study of cytomegalovirus exposure and HLA in healthy donors. Healthy bone marrow donors made up the donors. The donors, nominally healthy at sampling, likely had unrecorded immune exposures. General study findings and limits: In a later analysis, a missense DCLRE1C variant was linked to TCR beta V- and J-gene trimming.

The PCR made use of 60 Vbeta and 13 Jbeta primers. Data came from immunoSEQ multiplex PCR; TCRdb stores just in-frame clones and leaves some out. Across about 120,000 clones, the top ten clones capture less than 2% of the sample. In germline, CDR1 is SNHLY, CDR2 FYNNEI. The CDR3 spans 15 residues. Unmatched junction bases numbered 14, after V lost 8 bases and J lost 9 bases. The J gene is TRBJ2-5, the V gene TRBV2; 11 nucleotides match TRBD1. The clonotype originates from a man between 18 and 35 years old in good health and CMV-seronegative. The sample was PBMCs. Here the CDR3 DNA reads TGTGCCAGCTGCACCTCCGGGACAGGGGGTAATCCCCAGTACTTC. The encoded protein is CASCTSGTGGNPQYF. Drawing the rest from reference TRBV2 and TRBJ2-5, the complete variable domain is EPEVTQTPSHQVTQMGQEVILRCVPISNHLYFYWYRQILGQKVEFLVSFYNNEISEKSEIFDDQFSVERPDGSNFTLKIRSTKLEDSAMYFCASCTSGTGGNPQYFGPGTRLLVL.